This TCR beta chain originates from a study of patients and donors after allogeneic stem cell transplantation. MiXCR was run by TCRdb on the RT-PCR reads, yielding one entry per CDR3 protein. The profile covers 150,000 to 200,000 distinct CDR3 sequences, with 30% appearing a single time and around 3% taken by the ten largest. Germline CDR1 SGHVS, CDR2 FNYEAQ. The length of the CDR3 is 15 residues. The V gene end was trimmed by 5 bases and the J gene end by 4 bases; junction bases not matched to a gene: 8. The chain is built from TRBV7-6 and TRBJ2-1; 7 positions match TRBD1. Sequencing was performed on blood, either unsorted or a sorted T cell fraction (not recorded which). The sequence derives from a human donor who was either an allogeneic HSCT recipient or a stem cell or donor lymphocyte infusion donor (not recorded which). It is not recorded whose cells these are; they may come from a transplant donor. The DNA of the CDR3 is TGTGCCAGCAGCGCGACCGGGACAGAGTACAATGAGCAGTTCTTC. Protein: CASSATGTEYNEQFF.